This TCR beta chain was obtained from a study of blood T cell repertoires in COVID-19. Sequencing was performed with immunoSEQ multiplex PCR; in TCRdb, only in-frame clones are kept and a portion is missing. This table holds 50,000 to 70,000 clones, around 66% found once. CDR1 SGHTA and CDR2 FQGNSA come from the germline V gene. The CDR3 has 16 residues. With 6 bases removed from V and 4 bases from J, the gap between germline ends came to 16 bases. The J gene is TRBJ1-6, the V gene TRBV7-2, with D possibly TRBD1 on 6 matching bases. The sequenced sample consisted of PBMCs or T cells enriched from blood (not recorded which). This receptor was identified in a woman aged 55-75 years who had been exposed to COVID-19. CDR3 in DNA: TGTGCCAGCAGGGGCGGGGGGCCCGGATATAATTCACCCCTCCACTTT. Amino acid sequence: CASRGGGPGYNSPLHF.